This passage covers 8 T cell receptor beta chains from one sample sequenced in a study of blood T cell repertoires in COVID-19. Using immunoSEQ multiplex PCR, the repertoire was profiled, and TCRdb retains in-frame clones only, with some absent. The sample records 200,000 to 300,000 clones, around 87% being singletons. Source material: peripheral blood. Source of these receptors: a woman between 45 and 60 years old with acute or convalescent COVID-19.

The J gene is TRBJ2-7, the V gene TRBV6-5, with 9 bases matching TRBD1. The CDR3 has 15 residues. Per germline, CDR1 MNHEY and CDR2 SVGAGI. V lost 2 bases, J lost 4 bases, and 6 bases stayed unmatched. As DNA, the CDR3 is TGTGCCAGCAGTTACGGAATCGGGACAGGGTACGAGCAGTACTTC. This translates into CASSYGIGTGYEQYF.

The chain uses TRBV18 and TRBJ2-1; 9 bases are a match to TRBD2. The CDR3 spans 15 residues. Germline CDR1 is KGHSH and CDR2 is LQKENI. J was trimmed by 6 bases and V by 5 bases; bases with no gene match: 8. The CDR3 loop is CASSSVSAGGNEQFF. The DNA of the CDR3 is TGTGCCAGCTCAAGCGTATCAGCGGGAGGCAATGAGCAGTTCTTC.

The J gene is TRBJ1-2, the V gene TRBV19, with D possibly TRBD1 on 6 matching bases. With 5 bases removed from V and 4 bases from J, the gap between germline ends came to 14 bases. The CDR3 has 14 amino acids. In germline, CDR1 is LNHDA, CDR2 SQIVND (reference sequence). The CDR3 spells CASSPPGGAYGYTF. In DNA form, the CDR3 reads TGTGCCAGTAGTCCCCCGGGGGGGGCCTATGGCTACACCTTC.

V usage is TRBV19 and J usage is TRBJ2-6, with D possibly matching TRBD1 (6 bases). The V end lost 7 bases, the J end lost 2 bases, and 18 bases lay between the germline ends. This CDR3 contains 17 residues. CDR1 is LNHDA, CDR2 SQIVND, per germline (reference sequence). CDR3 residues: CASISGMGAPGANVLTF. The CDR3 bases are TGTGCCAGTATATCCGGAATGGGGGCGCCTGGGGCCAACGTCCTGACTTTC. The entire variable domain, with the rest obtained from reference TRBV19 and TRBJ2-6, is as follows: DGGITQSPKYLFRKEGQNVTLSCEQNLNHDAMYWYRQDPGQGLRLIYYSQIVNDFQKGDIAEGYSVSREKKESFPLTVTSAQKNPTAFYLCASISGMGAPGANVLTFGAGSRLTVL.

The chain recombines TRBV28 with TRBJ1-1, with D perhaps TRBD1 (5 bases). V was shortened by 7 bases and J by 11 bases, with 17 bases between the two germline ends. The CDR3 has 12 residues. Germline V lookup: CDR1 MDHEN, CDR2 SYDVKM. CDR3 in DNA: TGTGCCAGCATAATCCATTCCGGGGGGGCTTTCTTT. Its protein is CASIIHSGGAFF.

This sequence joins TRBV6-5 and TRBJ1-2, with TRBD1 as a possible D gene (5 bases). V lost 7 bases and J 6 bases, leaving 12 bases between the germline ends. The CDR3 sequence is 12 residues long. Germline V gene data show CDR1 as MNHEY and CDR2 as SVGAGI. CDR3 DNA sequence: TGTGCCAGCATTTGGAGGGGTAATGGCTACACCTTC. Translation gives CASIWRGNGYTF.

J is TRBJ2-5 and V is TRBV5-1; 14 bases agree with TRBD2. Germline trimming cut 0 bases from V and 5 bases from J; bases unmatched to any gene: 3. This CDR3 is built from 16 residues. Germline CDR1 reads SGHRS; CDR2 reads YFSETQ. In nucleotides, the CDR3 is TGCGCCAGCAGCTTGGGACTAGCGGGAGGGGAGGAGACCCAGTACTTC. Translation: CASSLGLAGGEETQYF. The whole variable domain, remainder taken from reference TRBV5-1 and TRBJ2-5, is KAGVTQTPRYLIKTRGQQVTLSCSPISGHRSVSWYQQTPGQGLQFLFEYFSETQRNKGNFPGRFSGRQFSNSRSEMNVSTLELGDSALYLCASSLGLAGGEETQYFGPGTRLLVL.

The gene calls are TRBV27 and TRBJ1-1, with 7 nucleotides matching TRBD1. CDR1 is MNHEY, CDR2 SMNVEV, per germline (reference sequence). V lost 8 bases to trimming and J lost 1 base; unmatched junction nucleotides: 10. CDR3 size: 15 residues. As DNA, the CDR3 is TGTGCCAGCCTCCCTCGACAGGGTTGGAACACTGAAGCTTTCTTT. This codes for CASLPRQGWNTEAFF.